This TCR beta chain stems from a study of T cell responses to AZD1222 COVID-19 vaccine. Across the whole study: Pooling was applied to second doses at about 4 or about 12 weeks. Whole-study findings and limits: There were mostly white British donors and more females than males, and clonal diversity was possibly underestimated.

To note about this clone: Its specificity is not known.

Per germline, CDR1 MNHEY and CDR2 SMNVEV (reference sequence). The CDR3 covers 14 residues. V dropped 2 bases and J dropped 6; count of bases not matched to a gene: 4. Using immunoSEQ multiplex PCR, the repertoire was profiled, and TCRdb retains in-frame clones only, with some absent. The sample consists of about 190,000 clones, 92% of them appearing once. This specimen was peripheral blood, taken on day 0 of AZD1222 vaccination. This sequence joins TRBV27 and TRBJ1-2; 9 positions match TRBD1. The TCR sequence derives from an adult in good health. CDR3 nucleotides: TGTGCCAGCAGTTTAGGGGGACAGGGAGATGGCTACACCTTC. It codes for CASSLGGQGDGYTF.